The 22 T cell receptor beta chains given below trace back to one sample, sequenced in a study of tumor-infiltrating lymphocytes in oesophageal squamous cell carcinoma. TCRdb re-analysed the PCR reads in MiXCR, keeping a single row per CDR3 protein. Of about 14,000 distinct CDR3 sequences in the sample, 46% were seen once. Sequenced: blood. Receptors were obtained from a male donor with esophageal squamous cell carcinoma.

The CDR3 loop reads CASSEDSPFNEKLFF. Written as DNA, the CDR3 is TGCGCCAGCAGCGAGGACAGTCCATTCAATGAAAAACTGTTTTTT. The genes are TRBV5-1 and TRBJ1-4, with D perhaps matching TRBD1 (6 bases). Germline assignment: CDR1 SGHRS and CDR2 YFSETQ. Trimming removed 4 bases at V and 5 bases at J, with 15 bases between. The CDR3 is made up of 15 amino acids.

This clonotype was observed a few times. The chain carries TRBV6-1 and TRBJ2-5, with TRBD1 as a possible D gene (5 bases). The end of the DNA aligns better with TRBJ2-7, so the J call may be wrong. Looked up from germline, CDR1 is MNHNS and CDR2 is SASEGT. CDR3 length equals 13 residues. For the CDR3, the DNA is TGTGCCAGCAGTACCTACCAGGGCTACGAGCAGTACTTC. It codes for CASSTYQGYEQYF.

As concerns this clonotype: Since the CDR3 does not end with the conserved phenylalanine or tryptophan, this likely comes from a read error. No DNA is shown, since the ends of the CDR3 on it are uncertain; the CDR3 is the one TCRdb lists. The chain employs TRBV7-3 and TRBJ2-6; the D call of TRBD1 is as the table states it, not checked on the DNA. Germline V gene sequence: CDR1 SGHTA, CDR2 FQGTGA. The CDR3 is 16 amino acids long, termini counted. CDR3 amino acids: CASSLSHSTETQYFGA.

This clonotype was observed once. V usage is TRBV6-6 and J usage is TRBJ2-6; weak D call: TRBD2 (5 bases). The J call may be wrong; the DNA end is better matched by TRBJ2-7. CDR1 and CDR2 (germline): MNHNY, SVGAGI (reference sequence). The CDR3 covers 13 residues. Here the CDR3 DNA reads TGTGCCAGCAGTTACTCTCGGGATTACGAGCAGTACTTC. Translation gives CASSYSRDYEQYF.

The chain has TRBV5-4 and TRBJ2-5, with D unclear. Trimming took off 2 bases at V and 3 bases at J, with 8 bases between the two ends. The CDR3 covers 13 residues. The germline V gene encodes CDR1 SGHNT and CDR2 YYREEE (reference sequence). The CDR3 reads CASSFSRKETQYF. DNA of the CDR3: TGTGCCAGCAGCTTCTCCAGAAAAGAGACCCAGTACTTC. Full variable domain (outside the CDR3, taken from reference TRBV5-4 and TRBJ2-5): ETGVTQSPTHLIKTRGQQVTLRCSSQSGHNTVSWYQQALGQGPQFIFQYYREEENGRGNFPPRFSGLQFPNYSSELNVNALELDDSALYLCASSFSRKETQYFGPGTRLLVL.

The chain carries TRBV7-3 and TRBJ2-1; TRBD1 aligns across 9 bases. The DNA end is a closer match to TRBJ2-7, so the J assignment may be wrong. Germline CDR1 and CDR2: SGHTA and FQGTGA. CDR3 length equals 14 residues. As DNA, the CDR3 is TGTGCCAGCAGCTTGGGGACAGGGATCCATGAGCAGTACTTC. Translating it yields CASSLGTGIHEQYF.

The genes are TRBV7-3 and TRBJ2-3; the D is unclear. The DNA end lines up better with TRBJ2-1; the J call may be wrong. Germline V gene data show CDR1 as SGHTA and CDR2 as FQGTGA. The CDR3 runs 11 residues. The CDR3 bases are TGTGCCAGCAGCTCCGCTAATGAGCAGTTCTTC. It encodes CASSSANEQFF.

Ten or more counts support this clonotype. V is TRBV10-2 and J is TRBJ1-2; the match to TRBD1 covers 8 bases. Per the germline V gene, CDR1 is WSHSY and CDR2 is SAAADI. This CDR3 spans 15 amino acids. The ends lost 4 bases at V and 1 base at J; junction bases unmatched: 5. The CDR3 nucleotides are TGCGCCAGCAGTGGTCCGGACAGGGATAACTATGGCTACACCTTC. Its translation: CASSGPDRDNYGYTF.

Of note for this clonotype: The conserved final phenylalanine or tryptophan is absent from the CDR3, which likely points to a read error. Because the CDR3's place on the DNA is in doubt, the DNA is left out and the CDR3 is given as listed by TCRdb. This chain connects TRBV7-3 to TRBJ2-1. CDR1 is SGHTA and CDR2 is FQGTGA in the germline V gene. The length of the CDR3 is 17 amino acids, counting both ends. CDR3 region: CASSLAGLLGETQYFGN.

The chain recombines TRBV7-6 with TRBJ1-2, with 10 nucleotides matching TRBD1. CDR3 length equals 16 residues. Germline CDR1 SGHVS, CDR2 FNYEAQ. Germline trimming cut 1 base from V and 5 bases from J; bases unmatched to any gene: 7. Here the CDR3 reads CASSLGDRGQPYGYTF. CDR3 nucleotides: TGTGCCAGCAGCTTAGGCGACAGGGGGCAGCCATATGGCTACACCTTC. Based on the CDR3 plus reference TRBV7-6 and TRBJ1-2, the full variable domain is GAGVSQSPRYKVTKRGQDVALRCDPISGHVSLYWYRQALGQGPEFLTYFNYEAQQDKSGLPNDRFSAERPEGSISTLTIQRTEQRDSAMYRCASSLGDRGQPYGYTFGSGTRLTVV.

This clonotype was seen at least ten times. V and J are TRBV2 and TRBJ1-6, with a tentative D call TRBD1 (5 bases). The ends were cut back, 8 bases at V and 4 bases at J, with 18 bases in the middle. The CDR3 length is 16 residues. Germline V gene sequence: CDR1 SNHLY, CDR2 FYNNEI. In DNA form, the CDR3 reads TGTGCCAGCGCGGGCTCCGCGACAGAGTATAATTCACCCCTCCACTTT. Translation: CASAGSATEYNSPLHF.

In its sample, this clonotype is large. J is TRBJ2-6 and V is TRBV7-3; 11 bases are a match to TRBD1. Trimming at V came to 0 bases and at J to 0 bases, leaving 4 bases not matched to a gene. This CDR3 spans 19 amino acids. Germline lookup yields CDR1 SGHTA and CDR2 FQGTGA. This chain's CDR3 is CASSLTGTGGSSGANVLTF. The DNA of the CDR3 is TGTGCCAGCAGCTTAACCGGGACAGGGGGTAGCTCTGGGGCCAACGTCCTGACTTTC.

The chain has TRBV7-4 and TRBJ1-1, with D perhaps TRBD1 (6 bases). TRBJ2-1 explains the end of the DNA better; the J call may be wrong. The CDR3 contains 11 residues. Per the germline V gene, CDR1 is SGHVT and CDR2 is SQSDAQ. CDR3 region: CASRGAYEQFF. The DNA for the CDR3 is TGTGCCAGCAGGGGGGCCTATGAGCAGTTCTTC.

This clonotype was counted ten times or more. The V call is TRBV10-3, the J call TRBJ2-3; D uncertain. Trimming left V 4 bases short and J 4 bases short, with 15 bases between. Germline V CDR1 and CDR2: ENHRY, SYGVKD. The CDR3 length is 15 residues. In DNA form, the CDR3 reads TGTGCCATCAGTGGAAGGACCGGCCCCGCAGATACGCAGTATTTT. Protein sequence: CAISGRTGPADTQYF.

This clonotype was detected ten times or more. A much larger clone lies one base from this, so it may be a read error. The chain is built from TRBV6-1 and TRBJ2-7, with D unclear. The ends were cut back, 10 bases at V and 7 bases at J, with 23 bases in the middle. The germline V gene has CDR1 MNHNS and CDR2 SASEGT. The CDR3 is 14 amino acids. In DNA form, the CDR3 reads TGTGCCACCTTACAGTCGTCTTCCTACAATGAGCAGTACTTC. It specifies CATLQSSSYNEQYF.

CDR3 loop: CASTWGRGGRRRETQYF. In nucleotides, the CDR3 is TGTGCCAGCACCTGGGGGCGGGGGGGCCGTAGAAGGGAGACCCAGTACTTC. This rearrangement joins TRBV7-2 to TRBJ2-1; 9 bases match TRBD2. With the DNA end fitting TRBJ2-5 better, the J assignment may be wrong. Germline CDR1 SGHTA, CDR2 FQGNSA. The CDR3 is 17 residues long.

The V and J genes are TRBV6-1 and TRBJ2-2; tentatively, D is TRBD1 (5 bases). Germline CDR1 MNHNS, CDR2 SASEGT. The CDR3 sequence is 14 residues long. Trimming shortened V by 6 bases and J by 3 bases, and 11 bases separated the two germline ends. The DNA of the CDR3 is TGTGCCAGCAGGGGTGGACAAGACACCGGGGAGCTGTTTTTT. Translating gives CASRGGQDTGELFF.

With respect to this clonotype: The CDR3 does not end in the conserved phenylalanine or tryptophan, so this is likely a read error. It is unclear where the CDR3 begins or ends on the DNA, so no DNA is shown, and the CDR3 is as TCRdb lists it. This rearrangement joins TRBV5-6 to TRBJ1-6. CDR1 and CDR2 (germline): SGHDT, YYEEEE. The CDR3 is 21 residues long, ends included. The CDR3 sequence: CASSRRELAGYIIYNEQFFGP.

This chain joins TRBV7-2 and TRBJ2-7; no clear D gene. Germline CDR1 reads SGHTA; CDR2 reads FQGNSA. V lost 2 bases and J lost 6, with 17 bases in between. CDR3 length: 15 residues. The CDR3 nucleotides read TGTGCCAGCAGCTTAAAGGGAAATCAATGGGGCGAGCAGTACTTC. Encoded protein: CASSLKGNQWGEQYF.

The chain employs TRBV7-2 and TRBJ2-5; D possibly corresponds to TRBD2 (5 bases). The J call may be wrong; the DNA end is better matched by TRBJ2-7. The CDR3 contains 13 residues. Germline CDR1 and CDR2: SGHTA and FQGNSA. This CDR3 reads CASSLRREYEQYF. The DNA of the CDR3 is TGTGCCAGCAGCTTAAGACGGGAATACGAGCAGTACTTC.

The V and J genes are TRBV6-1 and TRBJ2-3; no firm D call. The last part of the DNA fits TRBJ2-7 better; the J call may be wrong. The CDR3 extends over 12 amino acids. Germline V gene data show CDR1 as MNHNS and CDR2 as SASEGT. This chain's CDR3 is CASSEGYYEQYF. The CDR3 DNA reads TGTGCCAGCAGTGAAGGGTACTACGAGCAGTACTTC.

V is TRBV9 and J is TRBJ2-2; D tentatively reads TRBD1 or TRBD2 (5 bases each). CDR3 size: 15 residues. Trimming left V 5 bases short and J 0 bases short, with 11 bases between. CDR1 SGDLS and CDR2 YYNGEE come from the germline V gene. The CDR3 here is CASRQGTTNTGELFF. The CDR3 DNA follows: TGTGCCAGCAGACAAGGGACGACGAACACCGGGGAGCTGTTTTTT.